A selection of T cell receptor beta chains follows, all from one sample in a study of cytomegalovirus exposure and HLA in healthy donors. The repertoire was sequenced with immunoSEQ multiplex PCR; TCRdb's copy has only in-frame clones and lacks some. The sample includes about 170,000 clones, roughly 84% seen only once; the top ten take 0.95% to 1.5%. The sample consisted of PBMCs. These receptors all stem from a boy aged 2 to 10 in good health and CMV-seronegative. Each CDR3 is given without its conserved first and last residue.

>TRBV21-1|TRBJ1-5
ASSKLEGTKGNQPQH
>TRBV11-2|TRBJ2-1
ASSLGTSGRNNEQF
>TRBV28|TRBJ1-2
ASSYSHGQGAFISYGYT
>TRBV28|TRBJ2-4
ASSPPGDIQY
>TRBV5-6|TRBJ2-7
ASSFGAGAGNEQY
>TRBV6-1|TRBJ2-2
ASSVWSTGELF
>TRBV5-1|TRBJ2-5
ASSFGQGQETQY
>TRBV27|TRBJ2-7
ASSLGLAGN
>TRBV27|TRBJ2-1
ASSILRDRGNEQF
>TRBV6-1|TRBJ1-1
ASSAGVNTEAF
>TRBV27|TRBJ2-7
ASSLYGTAYEQY